Sequencing of this T cell receptor (beta chain) was carried out in a study of control samples from healthy donors and cancer patients. Germline-derived CDR1 and CDR2 are WSHSY and SAAADI. This CDR3 region has 14 residues. The V and J ends lost 6 bases and 1 base respectively, with 9 bases between them. This table comes from immunoSEQ multiplex PCR, and its TCRdb copy is limited to in-frame clones, with some not included. The sample records some 130,000 clones, around 90% being singletons. This clone was counted between two and nine times. Specimen: blood. The gene calls are TRBV10-2 and TRBJ2-2; no firm D call. The TCR sequence derives from a man in his forties in good health. The CDR3 reads CASRRYQNTGELFF. The CDR3 DNA sequence: TGCGCCAGCAGGAGATATCAGAACACCGGGGAGCTGTTTTTT.